Listed below are T cell receptor beta chains from one sample, sequenced in a study of blood T cell repertoires in COVID-19. This table comes from immunoSEQ multiplex PCR, and its TCRdb copy is limited to in-frame clones, with some not included. The table includes under 70,000 clones, 73% detected once. The sample was peripheral blood. These receptors all stem from a woman between 65 and 79 years old with acute or convalescent COVID-19. The CDR3 runs from the conserved cysteine through the conserved F or W. A D gene is named only where the DNA matches it firmly. A clone size is listed for some rows: how often the clone was seen (once, few, many), or a class if it is expanded.

clone_size,d_call,j_call,v_call,cdr3_aa,cdr3_nt
.,.,TRBJ1-2,TRBV6-2/TRBV6-3,CASSYPKVRGYTF,TGTGCCAGCAGTTACCCAAAGGTGCGGGGCTACACCTTC
.,.,TRBJ1-5,TRBV12-5,CASGLVGGAQHF,TGTGCTAGTGGTTTGGTAGGGGGGGCCCAGCATTTT
few,.,TRBJ2-7,TRBV7-9,CASSFSPGNLGYEQYF,TGTGCCAGCAGCTTCTCACCGGGGAACTTAGGCTACGAGCAGTACTTC
.,.,TRBJ1-1,TRBV3-1/TRBV3-2,CASSQGLNRVNTEAFF,TGTGCCAGCAGCCAAGGGTTAAACAGGGTGAACACTGAAGCTTTCTTT
.,.,TRBJ2-6,TRBV27,CASARGTGANVLTF,TGTGCCAGCGCACGGGGTACTGGGGCCAACGTCCTGACTTTC
few,TRBD1,TRBJ1-2,TRBV7-7,CASSRDRIYGYTF,TGTGCCAGCAGTCGGGACAGAATCTATGGCTACACCTTC
.,.,TRBJ1-1,TRBV15,CATSRRVGTEAFF,TGTGCCACCAGTAGGAGGGTGGGCACTGAAGCTTTCTTT
few,TRBD1,TRBJ2-2,TRBV18,CASSPPTGGYDTGELFF,TGTGCCAGCTCACCACCCACAGGGGGCTATGACACCGGGGAGCTGTTTTTT
.,TRBD1,TRBJ1-2,TRBV30,CAWSVGTGVGYTF,TGTGCCTGGAGTGTAGGGACAGGGGTTGGCTACACCTTC
.,TRBD1,TRBJ1-5,TRBV6-1,CASSGGTGVRGNQPQHF,TGTGCCAGCAGTGGGGGGACGGGTGTCAGGGGGAATCAGCCCCAGCATTTT
.,.,TRBJ2-4,TRBV18,CASSPAAIIVAKNIQYF,TGTGCCAGCTCACCCGCTGCTATCATTGTAGCCAAAAACATTCAGTACTTC
.,TRBD1,TRBJ1-5,TRBV5-1,CASSPEGAGNQPQHF,TGCGCCAGCAGCCCGGAGGGGGCGGGCAATCAGCCCCAGCATTTT
.,.,TRBJ1-2,TRBV5-5,CASSLVTANSYGYTF,TGTGCCAGCAGCTTGGTCACAGCTAACAGCTATGGCTACACCTTC
once,.,TRBJ1-1,TRBV10-3,CAISEFGAGLNLNTEAFF,TGTGCCATCAGTGAGTTTGGGGCAGGCCTTAACTTGAACACTGAAGCTTTCTTT
few,.,TRBJ2-2,TRBV10-3,CAISESTRGSGELFF,TGTGCCATCAGTGAGTCGACCCGAGGGTCCGGGGAGCTGTTTTTT
.,TRBD1,TRBJ1-3,TRBV2,CASTLGTDSGNTIYF,TGTGCCAGCACCCTAGGGACAGACTCTGGAAACACCATATATTTT
once,.,TRBJ1-5,TRBV19,CASSIGPGGYNQPQHF,TGTGCCAGTAGTATAGGCCCGGGTGGCTACAATCAGCCCCAGCATTTT
.,.,TRBJ1-5,TRBV19,CASNPTGRSYQPQHF,TGTGCCAGTAACCCTACAGGGCGCTCCTATCAGCCCCAGCATTTT
.,.,TRBJ1-2,TRBV6-5,CASSTGRSYGYTF,TGTGCCAGCAGCACCGGGAGAAGCTATGGCTACACCTTC
few,.,TRBJ2-5,TRBV24-1,CATSDSGVETQYF,TGTGCCACCAGTGATTCAGGGGTAGAGACCCAGTACTTC
.,.,TRBJ2-7,TRBV30,CAWTLLTGPYEQYF,TGTGCCTGGACCCTGCTGACAGGCCCCTACGAGCAGTACTTC
.,.,TRBJ2-2,TRBV7-9,CASSFQDNGELFF,TGTGCCAGCAGCTTCCAGGACAACGGGGAGCTGTTTTTT
.,TRBD1,TRBJ2-1,TRBV7-9,CASSQDRGQYNEQFF,TGTGCCAGCAGCCAGGACAGGGGGCAGTACAATGAGCAGTTCTTC
once,TRBD1,TRBJ1-1,TRBV19,CASTTQGGLGTEAFF,TGTGCCAGTACTACCCAGGGGGGACTCGGCACTGAAGCTTTCTTT
.,TRBD1,TRBJ1-2,TRBV6-5,CASKLRDRSYGYTF,TGTGCCAGCAAGTTACGGGACAGAAGCTATGGCTACACCTTC
.,TRBD2,TRBJ2-3,TRBV5-1,CASSFLGLAGGTDTQYF,TGCGCCAGCAGCTTCTTAGGACTAGCGGGGGGGACGGATACGCAGTATTTT
.,TRBD1,TRBJ2-1,TRBV5-4,CASSQTGGNEQFF,TGTGCCAGCAGCCAGACAGGGGGGAATGAGCAGTTCTTC
.,TRBD1,TRBJ1-5,TRBV7-9,CASSPTGDNQPQHF,TGTGCCAGCAGCCCCACAGGGGACAATCAGCCCCAGCATTTT
once,.,TRBJ1-1,TRBV15,CATSRDRQGMNTEAFF,TGTGCCACCAGCAGAGATCGGCAGGGCATGAACACTGAAGCTTTCTTT
.,.,TRBJ1-2,TRBV12-3/TRBV12-4,CASRSTGNDGYTF,TGTGCCAGCAGGTCGACAGGTAACGATGGCTACACCTTC
.,.,TRBJ1-1,TRBV30,CAWNPDSPNTEAFF,TGTGCCTGGAACCCCGACAGCCCGAACACTGAAGCTTTCTTT
once,.,TRBJ2-5,TRBV9,CASSERPGGLETQYF,TGTGCCAGCAGCGAACGTCCCGGAGGGCTGGAGACCCAGTACTTC
.,TRBD2,TRBJ2-1,TRBV29-1,CSVEFPSGESVEQFF,TGCAGCGTTGAATTCCCCAGCGGGGAGAGTGTTGAGCAGTTCTTC
.,.,TRBJ2-2,TRBV2,CASSSDRNTGELFF,TGTGCCAGCAGCTCGGACAGGAACACCGGGGAGCTGTTTTTT
.,TRBD1,TRBJ1-1,TRBV18,CASSQGANGRNTEAFF,TGTGCCAGCTCCCAGGGGGCAAATGGTAGGAACACTGAAGCTTTCTTT
.,.,TRBJ2-4,TRBV20-1,CSASGGAALKNIQYF,TGCAGTGCTAGTGGCGGGGCGGCGTTGAAAAACATTCAGTACTTC